This TCR beta chain was observed in a study of CD8 T cells in Susac syndrome. Random hexamers were used to reverse transcribe an amount of roughly 0.5 to 1 ug RNA. MiXCR was run by TCRdb on the immunoSEQ multiplex PCR reads, yielding one entry per CDR3 protein. Found here are under 150,000 distinct CDR3 sequences, about 90% of them singletons; the top ten hold around 0.22%. CDR3 length: 12 residues. The V gene's germline CDR1 is DFQATT and CDR2 SNEGSKA (reference sequence). The V and J ends lost 7 bases and 3 bases respectively, with 10 bases between them. About this clonotype itself: Antigen specificity is unknown.

Study-wide results and caveats: The number of individuals included in the study's TCR sequencing and HLA analysis was acknowledged as relatively small.

TCR beta from blood CD8+ and CD4+ T cells was sequenced. The study used treatment-naive patients who had stable or active relapsing-remitting disease as multiple sclerosis controls. TEMRA cells underwent FACS enrichment and CD8+ and CD4+ T cells underwent negative isolation. The chain recombines TRBV20-1 with TRBJ2-1; D unclear. Sequenced: CD8+ T cells from PBMCs. This TCR came from a human donor with multiple sclerosis. For the CDR3, the DNA is TGCAGTGTCGAGCCGAACTACAATGAGCAGTTCTTC. Amino acid sequence: CSVEPNYNEQFF.